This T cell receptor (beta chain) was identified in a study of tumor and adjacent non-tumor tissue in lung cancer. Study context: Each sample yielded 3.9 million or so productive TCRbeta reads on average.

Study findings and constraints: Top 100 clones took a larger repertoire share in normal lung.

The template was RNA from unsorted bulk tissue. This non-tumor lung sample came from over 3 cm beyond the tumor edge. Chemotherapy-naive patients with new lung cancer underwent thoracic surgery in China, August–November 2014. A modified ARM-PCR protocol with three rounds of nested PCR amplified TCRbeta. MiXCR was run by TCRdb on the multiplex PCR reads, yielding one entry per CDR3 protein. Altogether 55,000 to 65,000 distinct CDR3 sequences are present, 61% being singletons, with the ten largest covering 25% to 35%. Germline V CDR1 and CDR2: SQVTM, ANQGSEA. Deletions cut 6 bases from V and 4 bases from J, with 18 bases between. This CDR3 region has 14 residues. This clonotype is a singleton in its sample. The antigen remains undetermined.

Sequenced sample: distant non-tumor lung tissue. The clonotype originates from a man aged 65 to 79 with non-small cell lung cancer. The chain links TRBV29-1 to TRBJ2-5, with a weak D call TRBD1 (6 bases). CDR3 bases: TGCAGCGTATTTGCAGGGGCCGCCGGAGAGACCCAGTACTTC. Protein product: CSVFAGAAGETQYF.